This T cell receptor beta chain was recorded in a study of T cell responses to AZD1222 COVID-19 vaccine listed by TCRdb under 2021. With regard to the full study: Because spike-specific TCR depth and breadth did not differ between the two schedules, AZD1222 recipients who got a second dose at roughly 4 weeks were pooled with those who got a second dose at roughly 12 weeks. A total of roughly 240 trial participants underwent TCR sequencing, of whom nearly 210 received two doses of AZD1222 and about 26 received two doses of the MenACWY control vaccine. Trial participants were enrolled into age subgroups of 18-55, 56-69 and 70-plus years, which contained around 140, 26 and 57 TCR-sequenced participants, respectively. Overall results and qualifications from the work: Only five or six AZD1222 recipients were SARS-CoV-2 seropositive at baseline, limiting conclusions about previously exposed vaccinees. In the small 56-69-year group, the increase in depth fell short of significance, most likely because of low power. Vaccine-associated CD4 TCRs spanned the whole spike protein, with dominant responses in regions 160-218 and 743-854. Reportedly, close to half of the unique spike-specific TCRs recognized epitopes lying outside the regions that are mutated in the B.1.351 and B.1.1.7 variants. After two AZD1222 doses, both the breadth and the depth of spike-specific TCRs were significantly higher than at day 0 and than in MenACWY recipients. Because no day 14 peak-response samples were available, repertoires were characterized only after the peak T cell response. Participants were mostly white British and included more females than males, and it was suggested by the authors that clonal diversity may have been underestimated.

The CDR3 regions of human TCRbeta chains were analyzed by immunosequencing. On the authors' methods: Repertoire TCRs were matched against a reference library of SARS-CoV-2-specific TCRs generated with the MIRA antigen-specificity platform. Breadth meant the fraction of unique TCRs that were SARS-CoV-2-associated, whereas depth meant the fraction of total T cells that were SARS-CoV-2-associated. Using the MIRA data, each spike-specific TCR was mapped to the spike region that the TCR reacts to and placed in a CD4 or CD8 class. Log10-transformed breadth and depth values were compared by one-way ANOVA with Sidak's multiple comparisons tests. Imported from immuneACCESS, the table was reduced by TCRdb to in-frame sequences with V and J called. These copies leave out some clones; in studies compared against another copy, an unresolved V gene accounts for under half, and the cause of the remainder is not known. V and J calls and clone size are given by that table; D and trimming were obtained from the DNA. The sample data list 150,000 to 200,000 clones, and around 92% of these were observed just once. The ten most abundant clones make up about 2.5% of the sample.

Concerning this clone itself: It lacks a known antigen. Per-base quality was not reported, and no clone a single base away is much larger than it.

The sample's time point label, decoded: baseline before first vaccination. Vaccinee samples came from UK trials COV001 and COV002, including a single-blind randomized controlled phase 2/3 trial of AZD1222 (ChAdOx1 nCoV-19) in healthy adults. Trial participant PBMC samples were collected at day 0 and day 28 after the second dose for TCRbeta chain sequencing. V loses 6 bases, J loses 7 bases, and the germline ends lie 15 bases apart. The CDR3 has 13 amino acids, counting the end cysteine and phenylalanine. The CDR3 DNA has 39 bases and is translated from base 1. The germline V gene (reference sequence) gives CDR1 as MNHNY and CDR2 as SVGAGI.

The rearranged chain carries TRBV6-6 and TRBJ1-2; TRBD1 is a weak D gene call, 5 bases matching. The origin of this receptor is an adult in good health. Sample: peripheral blood, taken on day 0 of AZD1222 vaccination. The nucleotides read TGTGCCAGCAGCTCTCAGAGGGGACGTGGCTACACCTTC. Translated, it gives CASSSQRGRGYTF.